A selection of T cell receptor beta chains follows, all from one sample in a study of PD-1 blockade in classical Hodgkin lymphoma. Sequenced by immunoSEQ multiplex PCR; TCRdb stores in-frame clones only, minus some. The data contain about 23,000 clones, around nine tenths of them singletons. This material consisted of peripheral blood mononuclear cells (PBMCs), taken before the fourth cycle of nivolumab. The receptors derive from a human donor with classical Hodgkin lymphoma. Both conserved end residues are part of each CDR3. D genes are given only for firm matches. Size tells how often a clone was seen (once, few, many) or the class of an expanded clone, and some rows leave it out.

14	TRBJ1-2	.	TRBV28	.	CASSLERQNYGYTF	TGTGCCAGCAGTTTGGAACGGCAGAACTATGGCTACACCTTC
15	TRBJ2-1	TRBD1	TRBV4-1	medium-sized	CASSPGTGSYNEQFF	TGCGCCAGCAGCCCCGGGACAGGGTCCTACAATGAGCAGTTCTTC
12	TRBJ2-1	.	TRBV10-3	.	CAITNSYNEQFF	TGTGCCATCACTAACTCCTACAATGAGCAGTTCTTC
11	TRBJ2-7	.	TRBV2	few	CASSGQYEQYF	TGTGCCAGCAGTGGACAGTACGAGCAGTACTTC
15	TRBJ2-7	TRBD1	TRBV19	.	CASSPRTGGGYEQYF	TGTGCCAGTAGTCCTCGGACAGGGGGAGGGTACGAGCAGTACTTC
15	TRBJ2-1	TRBD2	TRBV5-1	.	CASSSGGDIYNEQFF	TGCGCCAGCAGCTCCGGGGGGGACATCTACAATGAGCAGTTCTTC
12	TRBJ2-7	.	TRBV9	.	CASSGLRGEQYF	TGTGCCAGCAGCGGCCTACGGGGGGAGCAGTACTTC
17	TRBJ2-7	TRBD2	TRBV5-1	.	CASSLVSSGGPYEQQYF	TGCGCCAGCAGCTTGGTGTCTAGCGGAGGGCCCTACGAGCAGCAGTACTTC
16	TRBJ2-5	TRBD2	TRBV29-1	.	CSVEDMGLAGQETQYF	TGCAGCGTTGAAGATATGGGACTAGCGGGCCAAGAGACCCAGTACTTC
13	TRBJ1-2	.	TRBV12-5	.	CASGLEQGYGYTF	TGTGCTAGTGGTTTGGAACAGGGCTATGGCTACACCTTC
16	TRBJ2-3	.	TRBV6-6	.	CASKDTGYSSTDTQYF	TGTGCCAGCAAGGACACCGGATACTCTAGCACAGATACGCAGTATTTT
15	TRBJ2-7	TRBD2	TRBV6-1	.	CASSEVLAGGYEQYF	TGTGCCAGCAGTGAAGTACTAGCGGGGGGGTACGAGCAGTACTTC
17	TRBJ2-1	TRBD2	TRBV10-1	.	CASSDPSSGGIYNEQFF	TGCGCCAGCAGTGACCCATCTAGCGGGGGGATCTACAATGAGCAGTTCTTC
10	TRBJ2-3	.	TRBV20-1	.	CSARSDTQYF	TGCAGTGCTAGGTCAGATACGCAGTATTTT
11	TRBJ2-7	.	TRBV10-1	.	CASSEGGEQYF	TGCGCCAGCTCCGAAGGAGGGGAGCAGTACTTC
14	TRBJ1-4	.	TRBV10-3	.	CAISESALGEKLFF	TGTGCCATCAGTGAGTCGGCGCTGGGAGAAAAACTGTTTTTT
14	TRBJ2-3	.	TRBV9	.	CASSVASGVGTQYF	TGTGCCAGCAGCGTAGCTTCGGGAGTAGGTACGCAGTATTTT
13	TRBJ1-1	TRBD1	TRBV11-3	.	CASSSSGGFEAFF	TGTGCCAGCAGCTCATCAGGGGGGTTTGAAGCTTTCTTT
16	TRBJ2-5	TRBD2	TRBV7-9	.	CASTSIGTSGKETQYF	TGTGCCAGCACCTCGATCGGGACTAGCGGGAAAGAGACCCAGTACTTC
16	TRBJ2-3	TRBD2	TRBV15	once	CATSRDEGRGSDTQYF	TGTGCCACCAGCAGAGATGAGGGGAGGGGCTCAGATACGCAGTATTTT
16	TRBJ2-3	.	TRBV21-1	.	CASSIPLAGGTDTQYF	TGTGCCAGCAGCATCCCGCTAGCGGGTGGCACAGATACGCAGTATTTT
15	TRBJ2-2	.	TRBV7-9	.	CASSLVTTSAGELFF	TGTGCCAGCAGCTTAGTAACGACTTCGGCGGGGGAGCTGTTTTTT
16	TRBJ1-2	.	TRBV14	.	CASSLMPRPSGGGYTF	TGTGCCAGCAGCCTAATGCCGAGGCCCAGCGGTGGTGGCTACACCTTC
16	TRBJ2-3	.	TRBV25-1	.	CASRVAQGLSTDTQYF	TGTGCCAGCCGCGTGGCCCAGGGGCTTAGCACAGATACGCAGTATTTT
14	TRBJ2-1	.	TRBV14	once	CASSQDDLEHEQFF	TGTGCCAGCAGCCAAGATGACCTAGAGCATGAGCAGTTCTTC
16	TRBJ1-6	.	TRBV18	.	CASSPEEYDYNSPLHF	TGTGCCAGCTCACCGGAAGAGTACGACTATAATTCACCCCTCCACTTT
11	TRBJ1-2	.	TRBV19	.	CASSYYYGYTF	TGTGCCAGTAGTTACTACTATGGCTACACCTTC
13	TRBJ1-1	.	TRBV7-9	.	CASRPPEDTEAFF	TGTGCCAGCAGACCCCCGGAGGACACTGAAGCTTTCTTT
13	TRBJ2-2	.	TRBV14	.	CASSQDLTGELFF	TGTGCCAGCAGCCAAGACCTAACCGGGGAGCTGTTTTTT
15	TRBJ1-1	TRBD1	TRBV5-6	.	CASSLPDRLNTEAFF	TGTGCCAGCAGCTTGCCGGACAGGTTGAACACTGAAGCTTTCTTT
16	TRBJ2-5	.	TRBV11-2	.	CASSVHRGGYQETQYF	TGTGCCAGCAGCGTCCACAGGGGGGGGTACCAAGAGACCCAGTACTTC
15	TRBJ1-5	.	TRBV10-3	.	CAISESGASNQPQHF	TGTGCCATCAGTGAGTCCGGGGCTAGCAATCAGCCCCAGCATTTT
17	TRBJ1-5	TRBD1	TRBV11-3	.	CASSPQGAGCSNQPQHF	TGTGCCAGCAGCCCCCAGGGGGCGGGGTGTAGCAATCAGCCCCAGCATTTT
15	TRBJ1-5	.	TRBV5-1	once	CASKPGTTSNQPQHF	TGCGCCAGCAAGCCCGGGACAACTAGCAATCAGCCCCAGCATTTT
15	TRBJ2-1	.	TRBV6-1	.	CASSERQGKVNEQFF	TGTGCCAGCAGTGAAAGGCAGGGGAAGGTCAATGAGCAGTTCTTC
13	TRBJ2-5	.	TRBV29-1	.	CSVGPRGQETQYF	TGCAGCGTTGGTCCCCGGGGTCAAGAGACCCAGTACTTC
15	TRBJ2-7	TRBD1	TRBV4-1	.	CASSLLPGQVYEQYF	TGCGCCAGCAGCCTCCTTCCGGGACAGGTCTACGAGCAGTACTTC
15	TRBJ2-1	TRBD2	TRBV7-2	.	CASSYLAGANNEQFF	TGTGCCAGCAGCTACCTAGCGGGAGCTAACAATGAGCAGTTCTTC
16	TRBJ2-1	TRBD2	TRBV2	.	CASTSEGTSSYNEQFF	TGTGCCAGCACATCCGAGGGGACTAGCTCCTACAATGAGCAGTTCTTC
15	TRBJ1-4	TRBD1	TRBV7-6	.	CASSSGTGDAEKLFF	TGTGCCAGCAGCTCGGGGACAGGGGATGCCGAAAAACTGTTTTTT
14	TRBJ1-5	.	TRBV5-5	.	CASSFHQGSQPQHF	TGTGCCAGCAGCTTTCACCAGGGCTCTCAGCCCCAGCATTTT
17	TRBJ2-1	TRBD2	TRBV7-9	.	CASSPYGRGGRYNEQFF	TGTGCCAGCAGCCCCTATGGGCGGGGGGGCAGGTACAATGAGCAGTTCTTC
15	TRBJ2-1	TRBD2	TRBV5-4	.	CASSTLAGGPNEQFF	TGTGCCAGCAGCACCCTAGCGGGAGGGCCCAATGAGCAGTTCTTC
15	TRBJ2-7	TRBD2	TRBV7-2	.	CASSFGTAGVFEQYF	TGTGCCAGCAGCTTTGGTACGGCGGGAGTTTTCGAGCAGTACTTC
15	TRBJ2-3	.	TRBV19	.	CASSNVGASTDTQYF	TGTGCCAGTAGTAATGTGGGGGCTAGCACAGATACGCAGTATTTT
15	TRBJ2-7	.	TRBV28	.	CASSLLGGEPYEQYF	TGTGCCAGCAGTTTACTGGGGGGCGAACCATACGAGCAGTACTTC
10	TRBJ2-7	.	TRBV6-1	.	CASQGYEQYF	TGTGCCAGCCAGGGCTACGAGCAGTACTTC
13	TRBJ2-5	.	TRBV27	.	CASRDIHQETQYF	TGTGCCAGCAGGGACATCCACCAAGAGACCCAGTACTTC
15	TRBJ2-5	.	TRBV7-9	.	CASSPSQGQLETQYF	TGTGCCAGCAGCCCCTCCCAGGGGCAGCTGGAGACCCAGTACTTC
17	TRBJ1-1	.	TRBV5-1	.	CASSLGQWAPMNTEAFF	TGCGCCAGCAGCTTGGGCCAGTGGGCCCCTATGAACACTGAAGCTTTCTTT
13	TRBJ1-2	.	TRBV9	.	CASSVGPRTGYTF	TGTGCCAGCAGCGTAGGGCCTCGAACTGGCTACACCTTC
13	TRBJ2-7	TRBD1	TRBV6-1	.	CASTRQGIGEQYF	TGTGCCAGCACCAGACAGGGTATAGGCGAGCAGTACTTC
14	TRBJ2-4	TRBD1	TRBV29-1	.	CSVTDRGAKNIQYF	TGCAGCGTTACCGACAGGGGAGCCAAAAACATTCAGTACTTC
14	TRBJ2-7	TRBD1	TRBV30	once	CAWSRQGAYYEQYF	TGTGCCTGGAGTAGACAGGGGGCATACTACGAGCAGTACTTC
13	TRBJ2-2	.	TRBV29-1	medium-sized	CSVADWNTGELFF	TGCAGCGTTGCAGATTGGAACACCGGGGAGCTGTTTTTT
15	TRBJ1-4	TRBD1	TRBV5-1	.	CASSETRGRDEKLFF	TGCGCCAGCAGCGAAACCAGGGGGCGCGACGAAAAACTGTTTTTT